This T cell receptor (beta chain) emerged from a study of blood T cell repertoires in COVID-19. As for the study in general: Samples came from the United States, Italy and Spain, spanning acute and convalescent COVID-19.

Repertoires were generated with immunoSEQ multiplex PCR, while TCRdb's copy carries only in-frame clones and drops some. The sample lists about 83,000 clones, roughly 87% seen once, with roughly 5.4% in the top ten. CDR1 is LGHDT and CDR2 is YNNKEL in the germline V gene (reference sequence). The CDR3 is made up of 16 amino acids. Trimming cost V 4 bases and J 0 bases; bases outside gene matches: 9. Sequenced input: peripheral blood. The chain is built from TRBV3-1 (or the pseudogene TRBV3-2) and TRBJ2-7, with TRBD1 matching 7 bases. The sequence derives from a man in his 60s with acute or convalescent COVID-19. CDR3 sequence: CASSPMGTVGSYEQYF. In DNA, the CDR3 is TGTGCCAGCAGCCCTATGGGGACAGTAGGCTCCTACGAGCAGTACTTC.